This passage covers 21 T cell receptor beta chains from one sample sequenced in a study of T cell responses to AZD1222 COVID-19 vaccine. The data were produced by immunoSEQ multiplex PCR, yet TCRdb's version contains in-frame clones alone and is incomplete. The profile covers some 150,000 clones, with about nine tenths appearing a single time and roughly 4% taken by the ten largest. The input for sequencing was peripheral blood, taken 28 days after the second dose of the MenACWY control vaccine. Receptors were obtained from an adult who received the MenACWY meningococcal vaccine as a control.

This chain connects TRBV10-3 to TRBJ1-2; perhaps TRBD1 as D (6 bases). Looked up from germline, CDR1 is ENHRY and CDR2 is SYGVKD. The CDR3 is 13 amino acids. Trimming pared 7 bases from V and 2 bases from J, leaving 11 bases between. DNA of the CDR3: TGTGCCATCAACGAGGGGGACAACTATGGCTACACCTTC. This sequence encodes CAINEGDNYGYTF.

The chain carries TRBV30 and TRBJ2-1, with 9 bases lining up with TRBD2. V gave up 3 bases and J gave up 4 bases; unmatched junction bases: 7. This CDR3 has 15 residues. Germline CDR1 GTSNPN, CDR2 SVGIG (reference sequence). CDR3 sequence: CAWSIGSGRYNEQFF. The CDR3 DNA reads as TGTGCCTGGAGCATTGGGAGCGGGAGGTACAATGAGCAGTTCTTC.

This clone was found a few times. CDR3 bases: TGTGCCAGCAGCCTGGACAGCTATCAGCCCCAGCATTTT. Its protein product is CASSLDSYQPQHF. The V gene is TRBV7-9, the J gene TRBJ1-5; a possible D gene is TRBD1 (6 bases). Trimming removed 5 bases at V and 5 bases at J, with 10 bases between. CDR1 SEHNR and CDR2 FQNEAQ come from the germline V gene (reference sequence). CDR3 size: 13 residues.

The V gene is TRBV7-9, the J gene TRBJ2-7; 8 bases align to TRBD2. There are 15 residues in the CDR3. Trimming at V came to 4 bases and at J to 3 bases, leaving 8 bases not matched to a gene. In germline, CDR1 is SEHNR, CDR2 FQNEAQ (reference sequence). The CDR3: CASSSGGEVSYEQYF. The CDR3 coding sequence is TGTGCCAGCAGCTCCGGGGGGGAAGTAAGCTACGAGCAGTACTTC.

The chain couples TRBV28 to TRBJ2-2; D call uncertain. The CDR3 runs 17 residues. The germline V gene has CDR1 MDHEN and CDR2 SYDVKM. With 7 bases removed from V and 1 base from J, the gap between germline ends came to 19 bases. CDR3 sequence (DNA): TGTGCCAGCATTCATTTAACCGGGTTCATGAACACCGGGGAGCTGTTTTTT. It encodes CASIHLTGFMNTGELFF. The full variable domain, its missing parts supplied by reference TRBV28 and TRBJ2-2, is DVKVTQSSRYLVKRTGEKVFLECVQDMDHENMFWYRQDPGLGLRLIYFSYDVKMKEKGDIPEGYSVSREKKERFSLILESASTNQTSMYLCASIHLTGFMNTGELFFGEGSRLTVL.

CDR3 region: CASSVADRGSAEQFF. The CDR3 nucleotides read TGTGCCAGCAGCGTAGCGGACAGGGGATCTGCTGAGCAGTTCTTC. V gene TRBV9 combines with J gene TRBJ2-1; 9 bases are shared with TRBD1. V was clipped by 0 bases and J by 9 bases; unmatched bases: 7. CDR3 length: 15 residues. Germline V gene data show CDR1 as SGDLS and CDR2 as YYNGEE. Full variable domain (remainder filled in from reference TRBV9 and TRBJ2-1): DSGVTQTPKHLITATGQRVTLRCSPRSGDLSVYWYQQSLDQGLQFLIQYYNGEERAKGNILERFSAQQFPDLHSELNLSSLELGDSALYFCASSVADRGSAEQFFGPGTRLTVL.

V is TRBV11-3 and J is TRBJ2-7, with 7 bases fitting TRBD1. The CDR3 contains 14 residues. V lost 1 base to trimming and J lost 3 bases; unmatched junction nucleotides: 3. From germline, CDR1 is SGHNT and CDR2 YENEEA. The CDR3, as DNA: TGTGCCAGCAGCTTAGGGGCAGGGGGCTACGAGCAGTACTTC. It specifies CASSLGAGGYEQYF.

This CDR3 is CASGPDTNSGNTIYF. In DNA, the CDR3 is TGTGCCAGCGGGCCTGACACCAACTCTGGAAACACCATATATTTT. The gene calls are TRBV7-6 and TRBJ1-3; D unresolved. CDR3 size: 15 residues. The germline V and J ends were trimmed by 8 bases and 0 bases, with 14 bases remaining between them. The germline CDR1 and CDR2 sequences are SGHVS and FNYEAQ.

The chain carries TRBV28 and TRBJ1-2; possible D gene TRBD1, 6 bases. Germline V gene sequence: CDR1 MDHEN, CDR2 SYDVKM. The V end was cut by 7 bases, the J end by 5 bases, with 14 bases between. The CDR3 has 13 residues. The CDR3 coding sequence is TGTGCCAGCACCGGGGGGGCGGTATATGGCTACACCTTC. This sequence encodes CASTGGAVYGYTF.

The genes are TRBV5-6 and TRBJ1-6; the D gene is possibly TRBD1 (5 bases). With 0 bases removed from V and 8 bases from J, the gap between germline ends came to 15 bases. The germline V gene has CDR1 SGHDT and CDR2 YYEEEE. The CDR3 covers 16 residues. This CDR3 is CASSLAGREIDSPLHF. CDR3 coding DNA: TGTGCCAGCAGCTTGGCCGGCAGGGAGATCGATTCACCCCTCCACTTT.

The chain joins TRBV11-2 to TRBJ2-7; 7 bases align to TRBD1. The junction had 12 bases not matched to a gene; V was cut back by 6 bases and J by 4 bases. Per the germline V gene, CDR1 is SGHAT and CDR2 is FQNNGV. The CDR3 extends over 15 amino acids. The CDR3 region is CASSLLPGQTYEQYF. The CDR3 region has the DNA TGTGCCAGCAGTCTTCTCCCGGGACAGACGTACGAGCAGTACTTC.

The J gene is TRBJ2-7, the V gene TRBV24-1; a weak D match, TRBD1 (6 bases). CDR1 KGHDR and CDR2 SFDVKD come from the germline V gene. V lost 3 bases to trimming and J lost 1 base, with 9 bases between them. This CDR3 has 14 residues. Here the CDR3 DNA reads TGTGCCACCAGTGATAGGGACACTTCCTACGAGCAGTACTTC. This gives the protein CATSDRDTSYEQYF.

In this sample, this clone turned up once. V usage is TRBV6-2 or TRBV6-3 and J usage is TRBJ2-5, with D perhaps TRBD2 (6 bases). This CDR3 comprises 14 residues. The V end was cut by 6 bases, the J end by 7 bases, with 18 bases between. Germline V CDR1 and CDR2: MNHEY, SVGEGT. The CDR3 is CASSAASSEGTQYF. The CDR3 bases are TGTGCCAGCAGCGCCGCATCTAGCGAGGGGACCCAGTACTTC.

V gene TRBV6-5 combines with J gene TRBJ1-1, with D perhaps matching TRBD1 (5 bases). Trimming left V 2 bases short and J 0 bases short, with 13 bases between. The CDR3 loop spans 16 amino acids. Germline V gene sequence: CDR1 MNHEY, CDR2 SVGAGI. CDR3 in amino acids: CASSYVRAIMNTEAFF. The DNA for the CDR3 is TGTGCCAGCAGTTACGTCAGGGCCATAATGAACACTGAAGCTTTCTTT.

V usage is TRBV24-1 and J usage is TRBJ1-4; 8 bases line up with TRBD1. V shed 4 bases and J 7 bases; nucleotides not matched to a gene: 7. The CDR3 runs 15 residues. Germline V CDR1 and CDR2: KGHDR, SFDVKD. CDR3 protein: CATSETGEEREKLFF. Written as DNA, the CDR3 is TGTGCCACCAGTGAGACAGGGGAAGAACGTGAAAAACTGTTTTTT.

This clone was recorded a few times. The V call is TRBV29-1, the J call TRBJ2-3, with a possible D match to TRBD2 (8 bases). The CDR3 contains 17 residues. Between the trimmed V and J ends, which lost 2 bases and 1 base, there was a span of 19 bases. Germline V gene sequence: CDR1 SQVTM, CDR2 ANQGSEA. The CDR3 spells CSVEPFSGTVGTDTQYF. For the CDR3, the DNA is TGCAGCGTTGAACCCTTTAGCGGGACAGTTGGCACAGATACGCAGTATTTT.

The chain links TRBV10-3 to TRBJ1-1; TRBD1 agrees at 8 bases. Trimming at V came to 6 bases and at J to 4 bases, leaving 4 bases not matched to a gene. Looked up from germline, CDR1 is ENHRY and CDR2 is SYGVKD. The CDR3 consists of 13 residues. The CDR3 spells CAISQGQGTEAFF. The CDR3 DNA follows: TGTGCCATCAGCCAAGGACAGGGCACTGAAGCTTTCTTT.

V gene TRBV25-1 combines with J gene TRBJ1-2; 9 positions agree with TRBD1. Germline assignment: CDR1 MGHDK and CDR2 SYGVNS. With 4 bases clipped from V and 8 bases from J, the junction kept 14 bases outside the gene matches. This CDR3 region has 16 residues. Here the CDR3 reads CASSGQGVVHLRGYTF. CDR3 nucleotides: TGTGCCAGCAGTGGACAGGGGGTAGTTCACTTACGGGGCTACACCTTC.

V usage is TRBV27 and J usage is TRBJ1-1; D is possibly TRBD1 (5 bases). This CDR3 region has 14 residues. Germline CDR1 is MNHEY and CDR2 is SMNVEV (reference sequence). Trimming cost V 1 base and J 1 base, with 7 bases left between them. As DNA, the CDR3 is TGTGCCAGCAGTTTATGGGACGGGAACACTGAAGCTTTCTTT. This encodes CASSLWDGNTEAFF.

The gene calls are TRBV7-9 and TRBJ1-6; D remains unclear. The CDR3 is 15 residues long. Germline assignment: CDR1 SEHNR and CDR2 FQNEAQ (reference sequence). V lost 1 base and J lost 7, with 11 bases in between. The CDR3 sequence: CASSLGVGYNSPLHF. The CDR3, as DNA: TGTGCCAGCAGCTTAGGGGTGGGGTACAATTCACCCCTCCACTTT.

This chain uses TRBV5-1 with TRBJ2-3; D may be TRBD1 (6 bases). Germline V gene sequence: CDR1 SGHRS, CDR2 YFSETQ. Deletions cut 1 base from V and 0 bases from J, with 9 bases between. The CDR3 is made up of 15 amino acids. The CDR3 region is CASSLTGSSTDTQYF. CDR3 DNA sequence: TGCGCCAGCAGCTTGACAGGGTCCAGCACAGATACGCAGTATTTT.